These 4 T cell receptor beta chains were sequenced from one sample in a study of blood T cell repertoires in COVID-19. Using immunoSEQ multiplex PCR, the repertoire was profiled, and TCRdb retains in-frame clones only, with some absent. The data contain roughly 100,000 clones, roughly 79% of them singletons. Sequenced material: peripheral blood. These receptors were obtained from a man older than 75 with acute or convalescent COVID-19.

This clone was counted a single time. The rearrangement joins TRBV9 to TRBJ1-5; no clear D gene. From germline, CDR1 is SGDLS and CDR2 YYNGEE. CDR3 size: 14 residues. V lost 0 bases and J lost 9, with 13 bases in between. The CDR3 is CASSVEAGDLPQHF. Here the CDR3 DNA reads TGTGCCAGCAGCGTAGAAGCCGGGGATTTGCCCCAGCATTTT.

This chain connects TRBV9 to TRBJ2-3; 10 positions match TRBD2. Germline trimming cut 4 bases from V and 3 bases from J; bases unmatched to any gene: 8. Germline CDR1 and CDR2: SGDLS and YYNGEE. The CDR3 runs to 16 residues. CDR3 nucleotide sequence: TGTGCCAGCAGCCCCATTTGGACTAGCGGTACAGATACGCAGTATTTT. Protein product: CASSPIWTSGTDTQYF.

The count of this clone is one. The gene calls are TRBV7-2 and TRBJ1-2; 7 bases are a match to TRBD1. The CDR3 consists of 16 residues. Losses at the gene ends were 5 bases for V and 7 bases for J; bases not matched to a gene: 16. Germline lookup yields CDR1 SGHTA and CDR2 FQGNSA. The CDR3 spells CASSPEWYRGVGGYTF. The DNA for the CDR3 is TGTGCCAGCAGCCCCGAGTGGTACAGGGGAGTGGGTGGCTACACCTTC.

This chain connects TRBV5-4 to TRBJ1-3, with a weak D call TRBD1 (5 bases). With 3 bases removed from V and 3 bases from J, the gap between germline ends came to 13 bases. This CDR3 contains 15 residues. Germline V CDR1 and CDR2: SGHNT, YYREEE (reference sequence). CDR3 DNA sequence: TGTGCCAGCAGCTCCCGACAGAACTTTGGAAACACCATATATTTT. Translation: CASSSRQNFGNTIYF.